The rows below give T cell receptor beta chains drawn from one sample of a study of CD4+ T cells in melanoma. Only in-frame clones appear in the TCRdb table, and some are missing; sequencing was by immunoSEQ multiplex PCR. Found here are some 10,000 clones, roughly 62% of them singletons; the top ten hold under 20%. Sequencing was done on a sample of cells from a culture (not recorded whether cultured in vitro). The source of these receptors is a human donor with melanoma. Both conserved end residues are part of each CDR3. The D gene is left open where the match is weak. A row's size may be missing; if present it is once, few, many or a size class.

cdr3_nt	cdr3_aa	v_call	j_call	d_call	clone_size
TGCGCCAGCAGTGAGTCGGGGGGGCCAACAGATACGCAGTATTTT	CASSESGGPTDTQYF	TRBV10-1	TRBJ2-3	NA	NA
TGCAGCGTTGAATTTGATATCCAAGAGACCCAGTACTTC	CSVEFDIQETQYF	TRBV29-1	TRBJ2-5	NA	NA
TGTGCCAGCAGTGCGACAGATTCGAACACCGGGGAGCTGTTTTTT	CASSATDSNTGELFF	TRBV2	TRBJ2-2	NA	NA
TGTGCCAGCAGCCAAGGCACGGGAGCCAAGCATTTT	CASSQGTGAKHF	TRBV14	TRBJ1-5	NA	few
TGTGCCACCAGCAGGGGTCAAAGGGCAGGGGCTGGCGGCTACACCTTC	CATSRGQRAGAGGYTF	TRBV15	TRBJ1-2	NA	NA
TGCGCCAGCAGGGAACCCAGGGGAGGCGAGACCCAGTACTTC	CASREPRGGETQYF	TRBV5-1	TRBJ2-5	NA	NA
TGTGCCAACCGAGGTTCAACCGGGGATGGCTACACCTTC	CANRGSTGDGYTF	TRBV6-1	TRBJ1-2	NA	NA
TGTGCCAGCAGTGAAGCGCACAGGTTCCGCGAGCAGTACTTC	CASSEAHRFREQYF	TRBV10-3	TRBJ2-7	NA	NA
TGCGCCAGCAGCCCCGGGGGGCAAGAGACCCAGTACTTC	CASSPGGQETQYF	TRBV5-1	TRBJ2-5	TRBD2	NA
TGTGCCAGCAGTTACTCGCTCGGCACAGATACGCAGTATTTT	CASSYSLGTDTQYF	TRBV6-5	TRBJ2-3	NA	NA
TGCGCCAGCAGCCAAGTATTTCCCAGGGAGGTCGTGGAGCTGTTTTTT	CASSQVFPREVVELFF	TRBV4-1	TRBJ2-2	NA	NA
TGTGCCTGGAGGGCGGCCACAATAAATTCACCCCTCCACTTT	CAWRAATINSPLHF	TRBV30	TRBJ1-6	NA	few
TGCGCCAGCAGCGTGACTAGCGGGGTTAGTTACGAGCAGTACTTC	CASSVTSGVSYEQYF	TRBV5-1	TRBJ2-7	TRBD2	NA
TGTGCCAGCAGAGGAGGATGGGCCTCTGGAAAACTGTTTTTT	CASRGGWASGKLFF	TRBV2	TRBJ1-4	NA	few
TGCGCCAGCAGCTCAGGGACTAGCAACAATGAGCAGTTCTTC	CASSSGTSNNEQFF	TRBV5-1	TRBJ2-1	TRBD2	NA
TGTGCCAGCAGTTCCCGCCTTAGGACAGGGGGTAAGGCTTTCTTT	CASSSRLRTGGKAFF	TRBV6-5	TRBJ1-1	TRBD1	NA
TGTGCCAGCGGGGGGGGCGTCTCCTACGAGCAGTACTTC	CASGGGVSYEQYF	TRBV18	TRBJ2-7	NA	NA
TGCGCCAGCAGCCAACAGTTAGGACAGGGTTTCTACGAGCAGTACTTC	CASSQQLGQGFYEQYF	TRBV4-1	TRBJ2-7	TRBD1	NA
TGCGCCAGCAGCTTTTCCGGCTACGAGCAGTACTTC	CASSFSGYEQYF	TRBV5-1	TRBJ2-7	NA	NA
TGCGCCAGCAGCTTGTCAGGGGTTTCCTACGAGCAGTACTTC	CASSLSGVSYEQYF	TRBV5-1	TRBJ2-7	NA	NA
TGTGCCTGGAGTCTCCCGGGGGCCCCCTCCTATGGCTACACCTTC	CAWSLPGAPSYGYTF	TRBV30	TRBJ1-2	NA	NA
TGCGCCAGCAGCCAAGATCCCCCAGGTTACTATGGCTACACCTTC	CASSQDPPGYYGYTF	TRBV4-1	TRBJ1-2	NA	NA
TGTGCCAGCAGCTTGATATCCCCTAATGAAAAACTGTTTTTT	CASSLISPNEKLFF	TRBV7-9	TRBJ1-4	NA	few
TGTGCCAGCAGTTCTAATTGGAACACTGAAGCTTTCTTT	CASSSNWNTEAFF	TRBV6-4	TRBJ1-1	NA	NA
TGTGCCAGCAGCGCTGAAAGGGGCAATGAGCAGTTCTTC	CASSAERGNEQFF	TRBV6-6	TRBJ2-1	NA	once
TGCGCCAGCAGCCCCGGCGCGAGGGCCTCGGGCTACGGCTACACCTTC	CASSPGARASGYGYTF	TRBV5-1	TRBJ1-2	NA	few
TGTGCCAGCAGCGTAGGATTAGCGGGGGGAGTCACAGATACGCAGTATTTT	CASSVGLAGGVTDTQYF	TRBV9	TRBJ2-3	TRBD2	NA
TGTGCCAGCAGTATCGGCCCGAACTATGGCTACACCTTC	CASSIGPNYGYTF	TRBV2	TRBJ1-2	NA	NA
TGTGCCAGCAGCTTAGAGGAAGAGACCCAGTACTTC	CASSLEEETQYF	TRBV7-9	TRBJ2-5	NA	NA
TGTGCCAGCAGAACTGGGTTGTACGAGCAGTACTTC	CASRTGLYEQYF	TRBV27	TRBJ2-7	NA	NA
TGTGCCAGCAGCTTAGTTACTAGCGGGGGGGGTTGGGAGCAGTTCTTC	CASSLVTSGGGWEQFF	TRBV7-2	TRBJ2-1	TRBD2	once
TGTGCCAGCAGTCACCGGCTAGAAGAGACCCAGTACTTC	CASSHRLEETQYF	TRBV27	TRBJ2-5	NA	NA
TGTGCCAGCAGTGGGGACCCCGGAAGAGGCTACACCTTC	CASSGDPGRGYTF	TRBV6-1	TRBJ1-2	NA	NA
TGTGCCAGCAGTTTTGACAGGGCTGGGGCCAACGTCCTGACTTTC	CASSFDRAGANVLTF	TRBV6-5	TRBJ2-6	TRBD1	NA
TGTGCCATCCGGGGGGGCGAGGGCTACAATGAGCAGTTCTTC	CAIRGGEGYNEQFF	TRBV10-3	TRBJ2-1	TRBD2	NA
TGTGCCATCAGTGAGGTGAGGTTAGGGCGGGACAGTTACTATGGCTACACCTTC	CAISEVRLGRDSYYGYTF	TRBV10-3	TRBJ1-2	TRBD1	few
TGCGCCAGCGGGCCGGGACTAGCGGCAGATACGCAGTATTTT	CASGPGLAADTQYF	TRBV10-1	TRBJ2-3	TRBD2	NA
TGTGCCACCCGGGACAGGGCCTTCTTCGGGGAAAAACTGTTTTTT	CATRDRAFFGEKLFF	TRBV2	TRBJ1-4	TRBD1	NA
TGTGCCAGCTCTTCAGGTAGCAATCAGCCCCAGCATTTT	CASSSGSNQPQHF	TRBV18	TRBJ1-5	NA	few
TGTGCCAGCTCAGGACGGAACGGGGCTGAAGCTTTCTTT	CASSGRNGAEAFF	TRBV18	TRBJ1-1	NA	NA
TGCGCCAGCAGCCTATGGACTAGCGGGGGCGGCACAGATACGCAGTATTTT	CASSLWTSGGGTDTQYF	TRBV5-1	TRBJ2-3	TRBD2	once
TGTGCCAGCAGCCCGGACAGTCTAGCCAAAAACATTCAGTACTTC	CASSPDSLAKNIQYF	TRBV7-9	TRBJ2-4	NA	NA
TGTGCCAGCAGCCAACCTACGACAGGGGCTAACTATGGCTACACCTTC	CASSQPTTGANYGYTF	TRBV4-2	TRBJ1-2	TRBD1	NA
TGCGCCAGCAGCCACAGACAGGGGTTCCCCGGGGAGCTGTTTTTT	CASSHRQGFPGELFF	TRBV5-1	TRBJ2-2	TRBD1	NA
TGTGCCAGCAGCTTAGGTCGCGGGACAGGGCATAATTCACCCCTCCACTTT	CASSLGRGTGHNSPLHF	TRBV11-2	TRBJ1-6	TRBD1	NA
TGCGCCAGCAGCCAAGTTCATTTGGTTGCCGAGCAGTACTTC	CASSQVHLVAEQYF	TRBV4-3	TRBJ2-7	NA	NA
TGCGCCAGCAGCCAAACAGCGGACAGGGGGCGAGAATCACCCCTCCACTTT	CASSQTADRGRESPLHF	TRBV4-1	TRBJ1-6	TRBD1	NA
TGCGCCAGCAGCTTGGGACAAAGCGATAGCTACGGCTACACCTTC	CASSLGQSDSYGYTF	TRBV5-1	TRBJ1-2	NA	few
TGTGCCAGCAGCTTATCATCCCATTATGGCTACACCTTC	CASSLSSHYGYTF	TRBV11-2	TRBJ1-2	NA	NA
TGTGCCAGCAGTGAGGAGTTGAGCGGAACTCCGTGGGGCACAGATACGCAGTATTTT	CASSEELSGTPWGTDTQYF	TRBV6-1	TRBJ2-3	NA	NA
TGCGCCTTAAATGGGACTAGCGGAACCCAAGAGACCCAGTACTTC	CALNGTSGTQETQYF	TRBV23-1	TRBJ2-5	TRBD2	NA
TGTGCCAGCAGACCGACAGGGGTGGGGTACGAGCAGTACTTC	CASRPTGVGYEQYF	TRBV6-5	TRBJ2-7	TRBD1	NA
TGCGCCAGCAGCCATGCCGCCGGGACTGAACCTTATTCCTATGGCTACACCTTC	CASSHAAGTEPYSYGYTF	TRBV4-1	TRBJ1-2	NA	NA
TGTGCCAGCAGCTTGGAGAGGGGATCGCACAATGAGCAGTTCTTC	CASSLERGSHNEQFF	TRBV5-4	TRBJ2-1	NA	medium-sized
TGCAGTGCCGCAAGTGGGGTGGGCTACACCTTC	CSAASGVGYTF	TRBV20-1	TRBJ1-2	NA	NA
TGTGCCAGCAGTTACTTAGAGAATCAGCCCCAGCATTTT	CASSYLENQPQHF	TRBV6-5	TRBJ1-5	NA	NA
TGCAGCGTTTCGCCTTACAGGGGAGACTATGGCTACACCTTC	CSVSPYRGDYGYTF	TRBV29-1	TRBJ1-2	TRBD1	NA
TGTGCCAGCAGCTATGGGGGGGTGGACACTGAAGCTTTCTTT	CASSYGGVDTEAFF	TRBV5-8	TRBJ1-1	NA	NA
TGTGCCAGCAGCCGAGGAACCGTTAGGCCCAATGAGCAGTTCTTC	CASSRGTVRPNEQFF	TRBV4-2	TRBJ2-1	NA	NA